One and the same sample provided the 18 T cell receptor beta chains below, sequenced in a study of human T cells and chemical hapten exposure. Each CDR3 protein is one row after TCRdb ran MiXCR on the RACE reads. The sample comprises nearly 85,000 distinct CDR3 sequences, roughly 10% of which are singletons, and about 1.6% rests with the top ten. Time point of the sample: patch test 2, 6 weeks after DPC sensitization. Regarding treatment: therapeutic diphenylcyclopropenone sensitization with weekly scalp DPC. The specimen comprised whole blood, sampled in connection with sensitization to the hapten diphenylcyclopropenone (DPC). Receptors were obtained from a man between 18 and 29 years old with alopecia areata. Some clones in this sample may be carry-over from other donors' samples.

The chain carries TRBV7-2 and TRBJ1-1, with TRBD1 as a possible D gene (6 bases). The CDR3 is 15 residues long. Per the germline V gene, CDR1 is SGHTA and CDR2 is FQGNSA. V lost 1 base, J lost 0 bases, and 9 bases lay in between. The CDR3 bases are TGTGCCAGCAGCTTAGTCGGACAGATGAACACTGAAGCTTTCTTT. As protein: CASSLVGQMNTEAFF.

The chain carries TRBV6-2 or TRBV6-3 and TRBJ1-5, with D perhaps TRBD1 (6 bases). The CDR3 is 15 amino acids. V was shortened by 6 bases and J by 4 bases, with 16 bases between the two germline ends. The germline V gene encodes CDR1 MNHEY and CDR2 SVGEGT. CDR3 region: CASSSPPQGNQPQHF. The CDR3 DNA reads TGTGCCAGCAGCTCACCACCCCAGGGGAATCAGCCCCAGCATTTT.

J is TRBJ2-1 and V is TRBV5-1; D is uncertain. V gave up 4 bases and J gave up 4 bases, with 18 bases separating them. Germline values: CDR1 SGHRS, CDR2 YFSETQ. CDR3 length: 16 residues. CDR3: CASSGRRPPGYNEQFF. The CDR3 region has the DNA TGCGCCAGCAGCGGCAGACGGCCCCCTGGGTACAATGAGCAGTTCTTC.

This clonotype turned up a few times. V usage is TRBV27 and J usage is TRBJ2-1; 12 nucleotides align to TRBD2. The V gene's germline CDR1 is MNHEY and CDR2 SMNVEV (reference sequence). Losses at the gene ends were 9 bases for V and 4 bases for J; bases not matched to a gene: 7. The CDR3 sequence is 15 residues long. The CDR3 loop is CASRGLAGSYNEQFF. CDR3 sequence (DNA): TGTGCCAGTAGAGGACTAGCGGGGTCATACAATGAGCAGTTCTTC.

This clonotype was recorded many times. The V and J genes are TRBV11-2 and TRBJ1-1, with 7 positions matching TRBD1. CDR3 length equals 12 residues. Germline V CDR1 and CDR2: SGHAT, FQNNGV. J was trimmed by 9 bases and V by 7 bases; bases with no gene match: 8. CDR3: CASTPDRAQAFF. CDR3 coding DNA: TGTGCCAGCACCCCAGACAGGGCACAAGCTTTCTTT.

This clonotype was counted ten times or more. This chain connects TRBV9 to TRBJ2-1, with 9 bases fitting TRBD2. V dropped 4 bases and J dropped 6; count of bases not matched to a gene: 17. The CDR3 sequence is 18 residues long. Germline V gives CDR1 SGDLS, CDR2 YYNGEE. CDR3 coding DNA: TGTGCCAGCAGCCCGCGCCCCGCGGGGGGGCCCGACTCCAATGAGCAGTTCTTC. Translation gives CASSPRPAGGPDSNEQFF.

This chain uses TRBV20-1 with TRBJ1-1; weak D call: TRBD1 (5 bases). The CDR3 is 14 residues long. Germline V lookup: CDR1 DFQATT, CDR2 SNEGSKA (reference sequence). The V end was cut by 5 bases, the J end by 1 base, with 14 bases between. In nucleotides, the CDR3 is TGCAGTGCTCGGACCCCGGACAAGAACACTGAAGCTTTCTTT. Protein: CSARTPDKNTEAFF.

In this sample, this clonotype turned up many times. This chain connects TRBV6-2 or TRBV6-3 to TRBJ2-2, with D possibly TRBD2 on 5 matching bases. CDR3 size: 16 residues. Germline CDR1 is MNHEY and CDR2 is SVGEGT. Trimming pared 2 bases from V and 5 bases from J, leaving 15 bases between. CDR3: CASSYRALGVTGELFF. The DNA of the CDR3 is TGTGCCAGCAGTTACCGGGCGTTGGGAGTGACCGGGGAGCTGTTTTTT.

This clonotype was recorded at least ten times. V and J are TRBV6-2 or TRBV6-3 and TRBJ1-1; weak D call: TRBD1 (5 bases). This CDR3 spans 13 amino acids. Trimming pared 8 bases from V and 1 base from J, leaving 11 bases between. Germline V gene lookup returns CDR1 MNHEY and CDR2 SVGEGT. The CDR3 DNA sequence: TGTGCCAGCGCCGGGACCGCGAACACTGAAGCTTTCTTT. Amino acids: CASAGTANTEAFF.

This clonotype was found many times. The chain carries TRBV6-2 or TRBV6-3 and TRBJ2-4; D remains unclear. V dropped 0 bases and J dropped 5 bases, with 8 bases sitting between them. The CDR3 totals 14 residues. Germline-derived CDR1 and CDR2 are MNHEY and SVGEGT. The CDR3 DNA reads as TGTGCCAGCAGTTACTCCACCGTGCAAAACATTCAGTACTTC. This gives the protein CASSYSTVQNIQYF.

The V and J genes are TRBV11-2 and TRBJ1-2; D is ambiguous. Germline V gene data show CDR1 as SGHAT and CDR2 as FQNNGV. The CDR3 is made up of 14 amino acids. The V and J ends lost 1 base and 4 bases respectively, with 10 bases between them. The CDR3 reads CASSLALDVYGYTF. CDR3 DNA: TGTGCCAGCAGCTTAGCCCTCGATGTCTATGGCTACACCTTC.

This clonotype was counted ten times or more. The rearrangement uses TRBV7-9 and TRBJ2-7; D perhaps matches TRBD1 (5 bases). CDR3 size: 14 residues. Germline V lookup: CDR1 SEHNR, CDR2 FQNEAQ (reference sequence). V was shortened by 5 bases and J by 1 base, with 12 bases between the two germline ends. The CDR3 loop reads CASSPVTASYEQYV. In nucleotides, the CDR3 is TGTGCCAGCAGCCCGGTGACAGCTTCCTACGAGCAGTACGTC.

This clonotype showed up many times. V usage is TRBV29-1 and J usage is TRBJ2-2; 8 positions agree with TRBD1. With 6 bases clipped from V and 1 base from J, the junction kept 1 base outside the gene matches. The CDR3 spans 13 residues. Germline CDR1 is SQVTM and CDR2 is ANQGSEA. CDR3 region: CSVGTGNTGELFF. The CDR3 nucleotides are TGCAGCGTAGGGACAGGGAACACCGGGGAGCTGTTTTTT.

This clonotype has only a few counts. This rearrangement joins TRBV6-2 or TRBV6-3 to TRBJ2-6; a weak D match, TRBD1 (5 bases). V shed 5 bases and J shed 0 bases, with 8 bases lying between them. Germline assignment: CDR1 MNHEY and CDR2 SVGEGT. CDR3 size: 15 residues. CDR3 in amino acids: CASSLTDSGANVLTF. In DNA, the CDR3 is TGTGCCAGCAGTCTGACAGACTCTGGGGCCAACGTCCTGACTTTC.

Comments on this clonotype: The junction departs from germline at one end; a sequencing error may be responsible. CDR3 protein: CACSHGSNQPQHF. The CDR3 DNA follows: TGTGCCTGTAGCCACGGTAGCAATCAGCCCCAGCATTTT. The chain carries TRBV19 and TRBJ1-5; D gene uncertain. This CDR3 comprises 13 residues. Germline V gene sequence: CDR1 LNHDA, CDR2 SQIVND (reference sequence).

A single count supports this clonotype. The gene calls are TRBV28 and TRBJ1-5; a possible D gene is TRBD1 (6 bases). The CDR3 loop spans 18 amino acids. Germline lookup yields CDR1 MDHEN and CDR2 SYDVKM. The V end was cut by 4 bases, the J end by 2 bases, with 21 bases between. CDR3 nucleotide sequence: TGTGCCAGCAGTTCAATCCCCGGGGGCCGGTGGGGCAATCAGCCCCAGCATTTT. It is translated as CASSSIPGGRWGNQPQHF.

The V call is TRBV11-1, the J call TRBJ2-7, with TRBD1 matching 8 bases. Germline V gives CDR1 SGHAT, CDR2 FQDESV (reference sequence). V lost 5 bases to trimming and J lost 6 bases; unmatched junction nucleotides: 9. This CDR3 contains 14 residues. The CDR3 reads CASSPRDRRFEQYF. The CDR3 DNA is TGTGCCAGCAGCCCCCGGGACAGGCGTTTCGAGCAGTACTTC.

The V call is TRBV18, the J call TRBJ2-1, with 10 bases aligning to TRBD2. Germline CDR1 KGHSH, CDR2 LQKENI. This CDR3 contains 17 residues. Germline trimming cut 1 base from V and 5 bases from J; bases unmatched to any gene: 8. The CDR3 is CASSPLASGGAHNEQFF. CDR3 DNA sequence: TGTGCCAGCTCACCACTTGCCAGCGGGGGGGCCCACAATGAGCAGTTCTTC. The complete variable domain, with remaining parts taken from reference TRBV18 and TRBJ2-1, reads NAGVMQNPRHLVRRRGQEARLRCSPMKGHSHVYWYRQLPEEGLKFMVYLQKENIIDESGMPKERFSAEFPKEGPSILRIQQVVRGDSAAYFCASSPLASGGAHNEQFFGPGTRLTVL.